This paragraph reports one T cell receptor beta chain. Patients of the Seattle cohort, enrolled during active infection, were followed longitudinally. The record originates from a study of blood T cell repertoires in COVID-19. Whole-study context: Italy, Spain and the United States were the sources of the convalescent and acute COVID-19 samples. Sample material is recorded as cDNA or gDNA derived from T cells, B-cell-depleted T cells, or PBMCs.

Original data processing: Amplification from reference gene primers served as the basis for estimated nucleated cell counts. Repertoires were generated with immunoSEQ multiplex PCR, while TCRdb's copy carries only in-frame clones and drops some. The V and J calls and clone size were taken over from that table, and D and trimming were inferred from the DNA. The table lists about 180,000 clones, 81% of them singletons. The CDR3 is made up of 15 amino acids. The V gene end was trimmed by 4 bases and the J gene end by 6 bases; junction bases not matched to a gene: 9. CDR1 and CDR2 from the germline V gene are SGHRS and YFSETQ.

This receptor was taken from a woman aged 80 or over with COVID-19, enrolled during active disease. Material for sequencing was peripheral blood. V and J are TRBV5-1 and TRBJ2-1, with 8 nucleotides matching TRBD2. The CDR3 is CASSPGGALFNEQFF. Here the CDR3 DNA reads TGCGCCAGCAGCCCCGGGGGGGCCCTTTTCAATGAGCAGTTCTTC.